This T cell receptor (beta chain) was recovered during a study of blood T cell repertoires in COVID-19. About the study: T cells, B-cell-depleted T cells, or PBMCs provided the cDNA or gDNA that served as material.

The V gene lost 4 bases and the J gene lost 0 bases, with 6 bases spanning the gap. Germline V gives CDR1 KGHSH, CDR2 LQKENI. The CDR3 length is 13 residues. Measured with immunoSEQ multiplex PCR; TCRdb has only the in-frame clones, and not every one. The repertoire holds fewer than 120,000 clones, with 60% to 80% as singletons. The V call is TRBV18, the J call TRBJ2-5; tentative D call: TRBD1 (6 bases). This sequence originates from an elderly woman with active or convalescent COVID-19. The material sequenced was peripheral blood. The DNA of the CDR3 is TGTGCCAGCTCACGGGACAACCAAGAGACCCAGTACTTC. It specifies CASSRDNQETQYF. Using reference TRBV18 and TRBJ2-5 for the parts outside the CDR3, the full variable domain is NAGVMQNPRHLVRRRGQEARLRCSPMKGHSHVYWYRQLPEEGLKFMVYLQKENIIDESGMPKERFSAEFPKEGPSILRIQQVVRGDSAAYFCASSRDNQETQYFGPGTRLLVL.